Listed here are 2 T cell receptor beta chains from one sample, sequenced in a study of blood T cells in healthy people across ages. With a J-beta primer mix and a sample-barcoded 5' primer, a second PCR ran about 6 to 11 cycles. A single record per CDR3 protein comes from TCRdb applying MiXCR to the 5' RACE reads. The sample has roughly 2 million distinct CDR3 sequences, roughly 52% seen once; the top ten hold more than 2%. Sequencing was performed on blood. These receptor sequences come from a woman aged 40 to 50 in good health.

The V call is TRBV7-2, the J call TRBJ2-1, with 10 bases that match TRBD1. J gave up 9 bases and V 4 bases, and 12 bases lay outside the gene matches. This CDR3 is built from 16 residues. Germline CDR1 SGHTA, CDR2 FQGNSA. The CDR3 sequence: CASSSIFRTGGPEQFF. In DNA, the CDR3 is TGTGCCAGCAGCTCCATATTTCGGACAGGGGGACCTGAGCAGTTCTTC.

With respect to this clonotype: The conserved final phenylalanine or tryptophan is absent from the CDR3, which likely points to a read error. This rearrangement joins TRBV4-3 to TRBJ2-5, with TRBD2 identical over 8 bases. The CDR3 has 15 residues. Germline V CDR1 and CDR2: LGHNA, YSLEER. After removal of 0 bases from V and 11 bases from J, the junction contained 11 bases not matched to a gene. The CDR3 sequence is CASSQDQRGGREQYS. CDR3 DNA sequence: TGCGCCAGCAGCCAAGATCAACGGGGGGGGCGGGAGCAGTACTCC.